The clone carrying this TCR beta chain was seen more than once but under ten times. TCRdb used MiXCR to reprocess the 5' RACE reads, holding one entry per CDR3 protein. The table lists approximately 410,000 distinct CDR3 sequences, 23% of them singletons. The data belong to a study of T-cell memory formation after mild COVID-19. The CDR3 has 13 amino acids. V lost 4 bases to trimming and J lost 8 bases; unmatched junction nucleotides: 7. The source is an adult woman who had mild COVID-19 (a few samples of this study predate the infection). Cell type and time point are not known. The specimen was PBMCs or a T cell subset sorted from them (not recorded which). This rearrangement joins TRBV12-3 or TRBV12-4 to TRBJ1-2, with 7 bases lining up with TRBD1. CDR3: CASSSTGRDGYTF. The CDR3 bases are TGTGCCAGCAGTTCGACAGGGAGGGACGGCTACACCTTC.